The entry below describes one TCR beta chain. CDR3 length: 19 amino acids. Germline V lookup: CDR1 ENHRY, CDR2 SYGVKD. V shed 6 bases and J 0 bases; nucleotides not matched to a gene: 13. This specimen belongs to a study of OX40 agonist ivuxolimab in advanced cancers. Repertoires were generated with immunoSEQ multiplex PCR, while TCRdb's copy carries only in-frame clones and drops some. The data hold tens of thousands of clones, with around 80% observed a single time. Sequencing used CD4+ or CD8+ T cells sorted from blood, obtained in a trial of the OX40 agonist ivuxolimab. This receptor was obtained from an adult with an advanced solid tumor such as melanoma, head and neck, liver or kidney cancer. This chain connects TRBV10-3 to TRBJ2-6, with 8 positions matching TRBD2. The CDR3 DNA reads TGTGCCATCAGCCCCAAATCAGCGGGAGAACTCTCTGGGGCCAACGTCCTGACTTTC. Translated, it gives CAISPKSAGELSGANVLTF.